The entry that follows covers one T cell receptor (beta chain) sequence. Its antigen is unknown. Trimming pared 3 bases from V and 8 bases from J, leaving 13 bases between. CDR3 size: 13 residues. This entry comes from a study of T cell responses to AZD1222 COVID-19 vaccine. Study-wide findings and caveats: Sampled repertoires all dated from after the peak T cell response.

Libraries were prepared by immunoSEQ multiplex PCR; TCRdb keeps only in-frame clonotypes and omits some of them. The repertoire holds around 200,000 clones, with about 86% as singletons. The TCR sequence derives from an adult in good health. The chain combines TRBV12-3 or TRBV12-4 with TRBJ1-2, with D maybe TRBD1 (5 bases). The sample consisted of peripheral blood, taken on day 0 of AZD1222 vaccination. CDR3 residues: CASSLRQGRGYTF. CDR3 DNA: TGTGCCAGCAGTTTGCGGCAGGGCCGGGGCTACACCTTC.